The 19 T cell receptor beta chains listed next were all sequenced from one sample in a study of preoperative IRX-2 immunotherapy in early breast cancer. Measured with immunoSEQ multiplex PCR; TCRdb has only the in-frame clones, and not every one. The sample lists 40,000 to 50,000 clones, approximately 77% seen once, with about 1.2% in the top ten. Regarding treatment: preoperative locoregional IRX-2 cytokine immunotherapy. The sample in question was tumor tissue, obtained after IRX-2 immunotherapy. The receptors come from a human donor with breast cancer.

This clone showed up just a few times. This chain connects TRBV11-3 to TRBJ2-5; weak D call: TRBD1 (6 bases). This CDR3 region has 15 residues. Germline CDR1 is SGHNT and CDR2 is YENEEA. V was shortened by 5 bases and J by 2 bases, with 15 bases between the two germline ends. Here the CDR3 reads CASSPGTHSQETQYF. The CDR3 DNA reads TGTGCCAGCAGCCCCGGGACACACAGTCAAGAGACCCAGTACTTC.

This clone was counted a few times. This chain uses TRBV6-8 with TRBJ2-3; perhaps TRBD1 as D (8 bases). The CDR3 extends over 15 amino acids. Germline CDR1 reads MNHGY; CDR2 reads SAAAGT. Trimming stripped 10 bases from V and 4 bases from J, with 21 bases between. The CDR3 sequence: CAITTGQGGADTQYF. The CDR3 region has the DNA TGTGCCATCACAACAGGACAGGGAGGGGCAGATACGCAGTATTTT.

CDR3 nucleotides: TGCGCCAGCAGTCCCCAGGGGAACACTGAAGCTTTCTTT. Translation: CASSPQGNTEAFF. The V call is TRBV10-1, the J call TRBJ1-1; possible D gene TRBD1, 5 bases. Germline CDR1 and CDR2: WNHNN and SYGVQD (reference sequence). V lost 5 bases to trimming and J lost 1 base, with 8 bases between them. The CDR3 contains 13 residues.

The CDR3 sequence is CASSSGTAYGYTF. DNA of the CDR3: TGTGCCAGCTCATCCGGGACAGCATATGGCTACACCTTC. The rearrangement joins TRBV18 to TRBJ1-2; 7 positions agree with TRBD1. The CDR3 consists of 13 residues. Germline loops: CDR1 KGHSH, CDR2 LQKENI. With 5 bases clipped from V and 5 bases from J, the junction kept 5 bases outside the gene matches.

V is TRBV18 and J is TRBJ2-2; D gene ambiguous. This CDR3 contains 15 residues. With 1 base removed from V and 4 bases from J, the gap between germline ends came to 10 bases. Germline V gene data show CDR1 as KGHSH and CDR2 as LQKENI. CDR3 residues: CASSPLFGSTGELFF. In DNA form, the CDR3 reads TGTGCCAGCTCACCACTCTTTGGAAGCACCGGGGAGCTGTTTTTT.

This chain connects TRBV18 to TRBJ2-7; 7 bases line up with TRBD1. Trimming took 3 bases from V and 6 from J; bases not matched to a gene: 5. CDR1 and CDR2 (germline): KGHSH, LQKENI. The CDR3 is made up of 13 amino acids. CDR3 bases: TGTGCCAGCTCACCTGACAGGGCCTCCGAGCAGTACTTC. Translation gives CASSPDRASEQYF.

This chain links TRBV28 with TRBJ1-2; D unclear. Germline values: CDR1 MDHEN, CDR2 SYDVKM. Trimming took 5 bases from V and 8 from J, leaving 12 bases between them. This CDR3 has 12 residues. This CDR3 reads CASSGLTTGYTF. In DNA, the CDR3 is TGTGCCAGCAGTGGACTAACAACAGGCTACACCTTC.

Incomplete CDR3 DNA: TGTGCCAGCAGTGAAGCTGCTGGGAGGGGACGGCCCCAGCAT. Its translation: CASSEAAGRGRPQH. The full CDR3 protein is CASSEAAGRGRPQHF. The chain has TRBV6-1 and TRBJ1-5, with D possibly TRBD1 on 5 matching bases. The read ends 1 residue shy of where the CDR3 ends; the end is completed using the germline J gene. The CDR3 consists of 15 residues. V was clipped by 0 bases and J by 9 bases, with 15 bases between them. Germline V CDR1 and CDR2: MNHNS, SASEGT.

In its sample, this clone is medium-sized. This rearrangement joins TRBV5-1 to TRBJ2-3; 9 nucleotides line up with TRBD2. Unmatched junction bases numbered 6, after V lost 7 bases and J lost 0 bases. Germline lookup yields CDR1 SGHRS and CDR2 YFSETQ. The CDR3 runs to 15 residues. Here the CDR3 DNA reads TGCGCCAGCTCATCGGCGGGGGGGAGCACAGATACGCAGTATTTT. Translation gives CASSSAGGSTDTQYF.

The chain combines TRBV11-3 with TRBJ2-1, with TRBD2 identical over 10 bases. The V gene end was trimmed by 1 base and the J gene end by 7 bases; junction bases not matched to a gene: 4. This CDR3 spans 15 amino acids. CDR1 SGHNT and CDR2 YENEEA come from the germline V gene. CDR3 nucleotide sequence: TGTGCCAGCAGCTTAGGGACTAGCGGCGTGAATGAGCAGTTCTTC. Translating gives CASSLGTSGVNEQFF.

This clone was detected only once. V usage is TRBV6-8 and J usage is TRBJ2-5; 7 bases agree with TRBD2. This CDR3 is built from 14 residues. Losses at the gene ends were 3 bases for V and 7 bases for J; bases not matched to a gene: 8. Looked up from germline, CDR1 is MNHGY and CDR2 is SAAAGT. CDR3 residues: CASSYGGVAGTQYF. DNA for the CDR3: TGTGCCAGCAGTTATGGGGGGGTAGCGGGGACCCAGTACTTC.

V usage is TRBV18 and J usage is TRBJ2-7; 7 bases line up with TRBD2. Germline CDR1 and CDR2: KGHSH and LQKENI. The V and J ends lost 3 bases and 7 bases, in that order; junction bases with no gene match: 12. This CDR3 region has 15 residues. DNA of the CDR3: TGTGCCAGCTCACCCGGGGGGACGGCTCTTTGGGAGCAGTACTTC. As protein: CASSPGGTALWEQYF.

This clone has only one observation. This rearrangement joins TRBV7-1 to TRBJ1-5, with a tentative D call TRBD1 (6 bases). TRBV7-1 carries the ORF label, with uncertain function. CDR3 length: 15 residues. V dropped 4 bases and J dropped 3 bases, with 13 bases sitting between them. The CDR3 sequence: CASSLYGGHNQPQHF. In nucleotides, the CDR3 is TGTGCCAGCAGCTTGTACGGGGGCCACAATCAGCCCCAGCATTTT.

The chain recombines TRBV27 with TRBJ2-7; D may correspond to TRBD1 or TRBD2 (5 bases each). This CDR3 comprises 15 residues. Germline CDR1 reads MNHEY; CDR2 reads SMNVEV (reference sequence). Deletions cut 4 bases from V and 1 base from J, with 14 bases between. The CDR3 loop is CASSSIRDESYEQYF. The CDR3 nucleotides are TGTGCCAGCAGTTCCATCCGGGACGAATCCTACGAGCAGTACTTC.

This chain connects TRBV19 to TRBJ2-3; the D is unclear. Germline CDR1 is LNHDA and CDR2 is SQIVND (reference sequence). Trimming stripped 5 bases from V and 6 bases from J, with 9 bases between. CDR3 length equals 12 residues. This CDR3 reads CASSFTADTQYF. The CDR3, as DNA: TGTGCCAGTAGTTTTACGGCGGATACGCAGTATTTT.

The chain links TRBV10-2 to TRBJ2-3, with 7 bases that match TRBD2. The CDR3 spans 12 residues. The germline CDR1 and CDR2 sequences are WSHSY and SAAADI. J lost 5 bases, V lost 8 bases, and 4 bases had no gene match. This CDR3 is CASGGDRDTQYF. In DNA, the CDR3 is TGCGCCAGCGGGGGGGACCGAGATACGCAGTATTTT.

This clone was detected only a few times. The genes are TRBV6-8 and TRBJ1-1; possibly TRBD1 for D (5 bases). CDR3 length: 14 residues. The V end was cut by 5 bases, the J end by 4 bases, with 14 bases between. Germline CDR1 reads MNHGY; CDR2 reads SAAAGT. The CDR3 DNA reads TGTGCCAGCAGTACGGGACGGCTGGGCACTGAAGCTTTCTTT. This gives the protein CASSTGRLGTEAFF.

This sequence joins TRBV18 and TRBJ1-6; TRBD1 might be the D (5 bases). The CDR3 covers 14 residues. V was clipped by 6 bases and J by 7 bases, with 13 bases between them. Germline CDR1 is KGHSH and CDR2 is LQKENI. The CDR3 spells CASSDGTVNSPLHF. DNA for the CDR3: TGTGCCAGCTCGGACGGGACGGTAAATTCACCCCTCCACTTT. Full variable domain (missing parts from reference TRBV18 and TRBJ1-6): NAGVMQNPRHLVRRRGQEARLRCSPMKGHSHVYWYRQLPEEGLKFMVYLQKENIIDESGMPKERFSAEFPKEGPSILRIQQVVRGDSAAYFCASSDGTVNSPLHFGNGTRLTVT.

This sequence joins TRBV7-8 and TRBJ1-5; D possibly corresponds to TRBD1 (6 bases). CDR3 length: 14 amino acids. Germline CDR1 is SGHVS and CDR2 is FQNEAQ. Trimming took 1 base from V and 3 from J, leaving 7 bases between them. The CDR3 bases are TGTGCCAGCAGCTTAGAGGGACACAATCAGCCCCAGCATTTT. Translated, it gives CASSLEGHNQPQHF.